This T cell receptor beta chain was profiled in a study of tumor-infiltrating lymphocytes in oesophageal squamous cell carcinoma. V lost 5 bases, J lost 2 bases, and 34 bases lay in between. From germline, CDR1 is MDHEN and CDR2 SYDVKM. The CDR3 consists of 21 residues. In TCRdb, the PCR reads were re-called with MiXCR into one record per CDR3 protein. There are about 11,000 distinct CDR3 sequences in the sample; about 60% occur only once, and 35% lies in the top ten. This clonotype was seen only once. The sequence was collected from a male donor with esophageal squamous cell carcinoma. The sample taken for sequencing was esophageal tumor tissue. This chain connects TRBV28 to TRBJ2-7; perhaps D is TRBD1 or TRBD2 (6 bases each). This CDR3 is CASSRGRRGAKSKRRTYEQYF. The CDR3 DNA follows: TGTGCCAGCAGTAGAGGTAGGAGGGGGGCCAAGAGCAAGAGAAGGACCTACGAGCAGTACTTC.